This TCR beta chain came from a study of OX40 agonist ivuxolimab in advanced cancers. Study summary: Patients' therapy was ivuxolimab, an antibody that acts as an agonist of OX40 (CD134). Participants averaged approximately 65 years of age (range 23 to 79) and were 75% to 90% male. Study results and caveats: People who partly responded at 0.1-3.0 mg/kg had some of the least clonal expansion seen.

Patients who had autoimmune disease history or got systemic immunosuppression were left out. Method: immunoSEQ multiplex PCR; TCRdb's copy keeps in-frame clones and lacks some. The sample holds tens of thousands of clones, over 80% seen once. This clone has just one count. Antigen unknown. This receptor was identified in an adult with an advanced solid tumor such as melanoma, head and neck, liver or kidney cancer. The input for sequencing was CD4+ or CD8+ T cells sorted from blood, taken in a trial of the OX40 agonist ivuxolimab.

CDR3 in DNA: TGCGCCAGCAGCCCGACTCCCGGGAGCTCCTACGAGCAGTACTTC. Encoded protein: CASSPTPGSSYEQYF. The genes are TRBV4-3 and TRBJ2-7; maybe TRBD2 (6 bases). The V gene's germline CDR1 is LGHNA and CDR2 YSLEER. The CDR3 sequence is 15 residues long. Trimming took off 4 bases at V and 0 bases at J, with 13 bases between the two ends.